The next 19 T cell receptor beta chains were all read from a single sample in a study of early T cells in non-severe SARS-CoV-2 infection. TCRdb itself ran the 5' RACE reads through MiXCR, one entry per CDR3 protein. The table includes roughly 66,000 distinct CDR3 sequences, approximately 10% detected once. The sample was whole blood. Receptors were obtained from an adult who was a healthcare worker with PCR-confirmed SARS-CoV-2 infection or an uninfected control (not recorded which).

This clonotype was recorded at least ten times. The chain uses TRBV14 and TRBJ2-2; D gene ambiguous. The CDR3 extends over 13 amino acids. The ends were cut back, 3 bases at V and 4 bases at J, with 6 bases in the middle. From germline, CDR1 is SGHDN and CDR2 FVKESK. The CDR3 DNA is TGTGCCAGCAGCCAGTCCCTCACCGGGGAGCTGTTTTTT. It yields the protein CASSQSLTGELFF.

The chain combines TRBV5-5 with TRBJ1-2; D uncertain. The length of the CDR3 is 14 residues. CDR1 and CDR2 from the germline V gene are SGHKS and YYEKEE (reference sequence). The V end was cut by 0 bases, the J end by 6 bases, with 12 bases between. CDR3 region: CASSLAPETHGYTF. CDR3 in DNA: TGTGCCAGCAGCTTGGCCCCTGAAACCCATGGCTACACCTTC.

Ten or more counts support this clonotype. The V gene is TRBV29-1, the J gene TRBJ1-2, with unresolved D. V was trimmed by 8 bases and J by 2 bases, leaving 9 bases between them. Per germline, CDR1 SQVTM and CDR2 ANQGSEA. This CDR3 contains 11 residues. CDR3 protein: CSSETNYGYTF. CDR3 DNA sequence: TGCAGCTCGGAGACAAACTATGGCTACACCTTC.

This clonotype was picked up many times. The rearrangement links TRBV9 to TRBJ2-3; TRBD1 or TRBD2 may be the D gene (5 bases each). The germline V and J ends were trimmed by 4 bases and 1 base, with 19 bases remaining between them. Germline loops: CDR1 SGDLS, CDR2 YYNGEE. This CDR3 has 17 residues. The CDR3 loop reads CASSPHPPGTGTDTQYF. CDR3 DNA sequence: TGTGCCAGCAGCCCCCACCCTCCTGGGACGGGCACAGATACGCAGTATTTT.

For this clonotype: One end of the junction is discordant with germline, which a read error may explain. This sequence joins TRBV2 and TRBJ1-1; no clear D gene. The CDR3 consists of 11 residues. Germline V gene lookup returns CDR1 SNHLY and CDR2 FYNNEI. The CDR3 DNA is TGTGCCTGCAGTGAGAACACTGAAGCTTTCTTT. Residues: CACSENTEAFF.

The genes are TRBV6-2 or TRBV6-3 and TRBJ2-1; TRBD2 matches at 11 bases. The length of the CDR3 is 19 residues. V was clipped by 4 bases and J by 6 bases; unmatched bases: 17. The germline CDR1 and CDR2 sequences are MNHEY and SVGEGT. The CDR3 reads CASSSRGQGIAGGRNEQFF. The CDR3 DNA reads TGTGCCAGCAGTTCTCGGGGACAGGGAATAGCGGGAGGGCGCAATGAGCAGTTCTTC.

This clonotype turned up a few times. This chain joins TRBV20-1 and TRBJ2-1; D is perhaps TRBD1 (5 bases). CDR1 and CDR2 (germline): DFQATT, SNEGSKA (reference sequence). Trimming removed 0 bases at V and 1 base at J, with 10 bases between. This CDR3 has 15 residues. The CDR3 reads CSAREEAGSYNEQFF. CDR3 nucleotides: TGCAGTGCTAGAGAAGAGGCAGGGTCCTACAATGAGCAGTTCTTC.

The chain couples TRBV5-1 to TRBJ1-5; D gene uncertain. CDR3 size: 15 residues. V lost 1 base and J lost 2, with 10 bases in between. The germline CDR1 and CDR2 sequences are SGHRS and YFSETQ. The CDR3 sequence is CASSLSREGNQPQHF. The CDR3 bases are TGCGCCAGCAGCTTGTCGAGGGAGGGCAATCAGCCCCAGCATTTT.

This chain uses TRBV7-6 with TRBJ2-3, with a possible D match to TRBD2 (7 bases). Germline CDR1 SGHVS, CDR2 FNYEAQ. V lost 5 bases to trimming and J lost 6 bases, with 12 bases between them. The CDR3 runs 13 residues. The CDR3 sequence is CASSRGRGDTQYF. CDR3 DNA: TGTGCCAGCAGCCGAGGGAGGGGGGATACGCAGTATTTT.

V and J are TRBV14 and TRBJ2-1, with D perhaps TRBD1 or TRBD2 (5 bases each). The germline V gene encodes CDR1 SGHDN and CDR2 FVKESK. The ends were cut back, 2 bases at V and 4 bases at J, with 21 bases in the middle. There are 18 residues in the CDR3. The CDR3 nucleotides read TGTGCCAGCAGCCAAAGCCTTCTACGGCAGAGGGGTTACAATGAGCAGTTCTTC. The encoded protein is CASSQSLLRQRGYNEQFF.

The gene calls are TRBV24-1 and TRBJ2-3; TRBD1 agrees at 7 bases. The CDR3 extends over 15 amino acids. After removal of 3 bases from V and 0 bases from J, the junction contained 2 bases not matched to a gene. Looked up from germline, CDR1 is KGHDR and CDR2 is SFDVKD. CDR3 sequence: CATSDTRGSTDTQYF. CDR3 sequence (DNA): TGTGCCACCAGTGATACCAGGGGGAGCACAGATACGCAGTATTTT.

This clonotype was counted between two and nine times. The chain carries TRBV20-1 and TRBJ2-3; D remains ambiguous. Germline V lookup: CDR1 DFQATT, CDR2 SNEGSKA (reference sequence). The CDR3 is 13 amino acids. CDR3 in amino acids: CSTHASGTDTQYF. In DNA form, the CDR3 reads TGCAGCACACACGCTAGTGGCACAGATACGCAGTATTTT.

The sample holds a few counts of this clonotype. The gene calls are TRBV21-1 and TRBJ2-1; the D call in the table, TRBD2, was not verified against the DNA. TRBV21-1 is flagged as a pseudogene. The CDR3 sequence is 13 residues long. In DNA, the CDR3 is TGTGCCAGCAGCGGGAGGGGGAGGAATGAGCAGTTCTTC. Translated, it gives CASSGRGRNEQFF.

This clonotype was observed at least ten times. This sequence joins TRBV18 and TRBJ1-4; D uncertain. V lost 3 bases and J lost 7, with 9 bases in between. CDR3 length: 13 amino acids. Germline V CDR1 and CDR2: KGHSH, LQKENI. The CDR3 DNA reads TGTGCCAGCTCACCGGCGGGAGGTGAAAAACTGTTTTTT. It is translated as CASSPAGGEKLFF. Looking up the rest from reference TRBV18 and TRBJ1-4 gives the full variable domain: NAGVMQNPRHLVRRRGQEARLRCSPMKGHSHVYWYRQLPEEGLKFMVYLQKENIIDESGMPKERFSAEFPKEGPSILRIQQVVRGDSAAYFCASSPAGGEKLFFGSGTQLSVL.

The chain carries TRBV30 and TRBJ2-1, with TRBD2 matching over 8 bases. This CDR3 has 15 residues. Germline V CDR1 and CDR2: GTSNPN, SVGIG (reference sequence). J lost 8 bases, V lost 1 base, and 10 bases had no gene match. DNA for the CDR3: TGTGCCTGGAGTGCCTCTAATAGCGGGATGGATGAGCAGTTCTTC. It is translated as CAWSASNSGMDEQFF.

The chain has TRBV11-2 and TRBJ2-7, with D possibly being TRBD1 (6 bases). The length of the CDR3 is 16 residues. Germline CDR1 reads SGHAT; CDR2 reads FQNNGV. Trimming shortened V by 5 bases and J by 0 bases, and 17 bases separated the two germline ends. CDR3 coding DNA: TGTGCCAGCAGCCCACAGACAGGAAGCTACTCCTACGAGCAGTACTTC. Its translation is CASSPQTGSYSYEQYF.

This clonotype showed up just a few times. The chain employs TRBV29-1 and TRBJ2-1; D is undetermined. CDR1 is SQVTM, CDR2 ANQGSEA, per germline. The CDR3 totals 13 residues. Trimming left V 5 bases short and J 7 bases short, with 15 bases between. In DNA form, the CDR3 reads TGCAGCGTTATCGGTACGGCGCAAAATGAGCAGTTCTTC. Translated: CSVIGTAQNEQFF.

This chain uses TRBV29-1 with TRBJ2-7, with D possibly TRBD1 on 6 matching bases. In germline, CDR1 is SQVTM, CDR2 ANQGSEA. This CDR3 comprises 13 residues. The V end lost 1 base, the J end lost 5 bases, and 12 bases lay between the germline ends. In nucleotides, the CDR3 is TGCAGCGTTGAAGGGGGGCCAACCCACGAGCAGTACTTC. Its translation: CSVEGGPTHEQYF.

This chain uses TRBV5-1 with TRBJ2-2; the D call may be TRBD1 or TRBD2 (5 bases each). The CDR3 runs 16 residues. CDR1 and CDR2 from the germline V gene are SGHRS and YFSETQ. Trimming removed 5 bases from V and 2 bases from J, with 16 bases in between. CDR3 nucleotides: TGCGCCAGCAGAGATACCCCGGGGCGAAACACCGGGGAGCTGTTTTTT. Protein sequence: CASRDTPGRNTGELFF.